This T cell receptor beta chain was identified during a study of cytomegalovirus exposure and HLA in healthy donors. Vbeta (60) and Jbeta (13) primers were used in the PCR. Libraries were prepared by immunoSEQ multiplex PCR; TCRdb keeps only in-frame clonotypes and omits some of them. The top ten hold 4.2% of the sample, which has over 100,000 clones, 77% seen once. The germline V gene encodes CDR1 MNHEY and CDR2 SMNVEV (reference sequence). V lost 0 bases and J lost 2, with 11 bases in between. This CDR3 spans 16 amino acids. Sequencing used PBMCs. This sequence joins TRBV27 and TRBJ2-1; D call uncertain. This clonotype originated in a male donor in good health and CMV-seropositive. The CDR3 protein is CASSLSRHEPYNEQFF. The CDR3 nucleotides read TGTGCCAGCAGTTTATCGCGGCATGAGCCCTACAATGAGCAGTTCTTC.